What follows are 9 T cell receptor beta chains derived from one specimen sequenced in a study of T cells in Graves' hyperthyroidism and ophthalmopathy. The CDR3 regions of TCR beta were amplified from RNA transcripts. HTBI primers drove first-round RT-PCR of the TCR CDR3. TCRdb itself ran the multiplex PCR reads through MiXCR, one entry per CDR3 protein. The data contain approximately 530,000 distinct CDR3 sequences, about 20% of them singletons. The material sequenced was blood. The receptors stem from a man between 40 and 49 years old with Graves' ophthalmopathy.

This clonotype showed up just a few times. The genes are TRBV27 and TRBJ2-7, with 12 nucleotides matching TRBD2. J was trimmed by 6 bases and V by 2 bases; bases with no gene match: 5. This CDR3 spans 15 amino acids. From germline, CDR1 is MNHEY and CDR2 SMNVEV (reference sequence). DNA for the CDR3: TGTGCCAGCAGTTTAGGTCTAGCGGGAGGGCCCGAGCAGTACTTC. This translates into CASSLGLAGGPEQYF.

About this clonotype itself: A much larger clone differs by one base, so this may be a read error. This rearrangement joins TRBV7-9 to TRBJ2-2, with TRBD2 as a possible D gene (5 bases). Per the germline V gene, CDR1 is SEHNR and CDR2 is FQNEAQ (reference sequence). CDR3 size: 14 residues. DNA of the CDR3: TGTCCCAGCAGCCCACGGACTCTCCGCGGGGAGCTGTTTTTT. Translated: CPSSPRTLRGELFF.

Concerning this clonotype: Sequence at one end of the junction differs from germline and may be a read error. This chain links TRBV6-2 or TRBV6-3 with TRBJ2-1; perhaps TRBD1 as D (5 bases). Germline CDR1 is MNHEY and CDR2 is SVGEGT. This CDR3 is 12 amino acids long. The CDR3 is CASRQGADEQSF. The CDR3, as DNA: TGTGCCAGCAGACAAGGGGCGGATGAGCAGTCCTTC.

The V call is TRBV5-1, the J call TRBJ2-5; no clear D. V lost 2 bases to trimming and J lost 2 bases, with 7 bases between them. Germline values: CDR1 SGHRS, CDR2 YFSETQ. There are 13 residues in the CDR3. CDR3 sequence reads: CASSFRTQETQYF. The CDR3 DNA follows: TGCGCCAGCAGCTTCCGTACTCAAGAGACCCAGTACTTC.

The rearrangement links TRBV12-5 to TRBJ1-3; D call uncertain. V gave up 8 bases and J gave up 0 bases, with 11 bases separating them. CDR1 is LGHNT, CDR2 FRNRAP, per germline. This CDR3 spans 14 amino acids. CDR3 DNA sequence: TGTGCTAGTTTCCTTGGGGTCTCTGGAAACACCATATATTTT. Protein sequence: CASFLGVSGNTIYF.

At least ten counts were recorded for this clonotype. The V call is TRBV2, the J call TRBJ1-4; no definite D call. The germline V gene has CDR1 SNHLY and CDR2 FYNNEI. V was shortened by 8 bases and J by 4 bases, with 17 bases between the two germline ends. The CDR3 contains 15 residues. The DNA of the CDR3 is TGTGCCAGCGGCTTCCTGACGTCCTATAATGAAAAACTGTTTTTT. Translating gives CASGFLTSYNEKLFF.

This clonotype appeared many times. This chain links TRBV20-1 with TRBJ1-2; a possible D gene is TRBD1 (5 bases). The germline gives CDR1 DFQATT, CDR2 SNEGSKA (reference sequence). The CDR3 contains 12 residues. Between the trimmed V and J ends, which lost 5 bases and 4 bases, there was a span of 11 bases. CDR3 sequence (DNA): TGCAGTGCTTCCTCCGGGGGCTATGGCTACACCTTC. This codes for CSASSGGYGYTF.

At least ten counts were recorded for this clonotype. The gene calls are TRBV4-2 and TRBJ2-3, with D unclear. Germline CDR1 LGHNA, CDR2 YNFKEQ. This CDR3 comprises 16 residues. Trimming left V 0 bases short and J 2 bases short, with 12 bases between. The CDR3 sequence: CASSQDRGGSTDTQYF. In nucleotides, the CDR3 is TGTGCCAGCAGCCAAGATCGAGGCGGCTCCACAGATACGCAGTATTTT.

As for this clonotype: One base away lies a much larger clone, so this may be a sequencing read error. This CDR3 reads CASSLWQGGLYQQYF. CDR3 DNA sequence: TGTGCCAGCAGCTTATGGCAGGGGGGGCTCTACCAGCAGTACTTC. This chain connects TRBV11-2 to TRBJ2-7; D is tentatively TRBD1 or TRBD2 (7 bases each). The V gene's germline CDR1 is SGHAT and CDR2 FQNNGV. The CDR3 loop spans 15 amino acids. Variable domain in full (rest from reference TRBV11-2 and TRBJ2-7): EAGVAQSPRYKIIEKRQSVAFWCNPISGHATLYWYQQILGQGPKLLIQFQNNGVVDDSQLPKDRFSAERLKGVDSTLKIQPAKLEDSAVYLCASSLWQGGLYQQYFGPGTRLTVT.